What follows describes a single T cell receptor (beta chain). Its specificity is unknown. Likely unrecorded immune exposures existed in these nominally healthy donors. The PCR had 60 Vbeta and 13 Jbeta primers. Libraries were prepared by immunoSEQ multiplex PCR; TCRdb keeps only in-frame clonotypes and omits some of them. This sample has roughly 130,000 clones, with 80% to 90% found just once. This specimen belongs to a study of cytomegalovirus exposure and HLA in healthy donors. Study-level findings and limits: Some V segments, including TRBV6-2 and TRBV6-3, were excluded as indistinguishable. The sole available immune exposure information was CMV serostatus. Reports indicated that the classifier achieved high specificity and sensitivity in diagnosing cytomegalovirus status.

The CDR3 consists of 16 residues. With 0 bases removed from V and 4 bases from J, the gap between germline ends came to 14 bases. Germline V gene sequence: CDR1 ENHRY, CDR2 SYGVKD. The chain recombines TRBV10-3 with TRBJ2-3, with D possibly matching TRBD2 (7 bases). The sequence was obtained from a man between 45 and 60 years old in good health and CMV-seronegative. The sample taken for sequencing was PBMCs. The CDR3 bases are TGTGCCATCAGTGAGTCTGAGGGGGGGTCTCCAGATACGCAGTATTTT. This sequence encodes CAISESEGGSPDTQYF.